This T cell receptor (beta chain) was sequenced during a study of blood T cell repertoires in COVID-19. At the level of the study: Acute and convalescent COVID-19 samples came from the United States, Italy and Spain. PBMCs, B-cell-depleted T cells, or T cells were the source of the cDNA or gDNA that made up the material.

The CDR3 is 13 residues long. Trimming shortened V by 4 bases and J by 8 bases, and 11 bases separated the two germline ends. CDR1 KGHSH and CDR2 LQKENI come from the germline V gene. Per the original methods: Amplification of reference gene primers was used by the study to estimate nucleated cell counts. Sequencing was performed with immunoSEQ multiplex PCR; in TCRdb, only in-frame clones are kept and a portion is missing. D and trimming were read from the DNA, whereas the V and J calls and clone size are those reported in that table. The top ten clones hold more than 25% of a sample with around 180,000 clones, roughly nine tenths of them seen once.

The TCR comes from a man aged 60-69 years with acute or convalescent COVID-19. The specimen sequenced was peripheral blood. V gene TRBV18 combines with J gene TRBJ2-2; TRBD2 is a possible D gene (5 bases). CDR3 protein: CASSQRELGELFF. CDR3 DNA sequence: TGTGCCAGCTCACAACGGGAACTGGGGGAGCTGTTTTTT.